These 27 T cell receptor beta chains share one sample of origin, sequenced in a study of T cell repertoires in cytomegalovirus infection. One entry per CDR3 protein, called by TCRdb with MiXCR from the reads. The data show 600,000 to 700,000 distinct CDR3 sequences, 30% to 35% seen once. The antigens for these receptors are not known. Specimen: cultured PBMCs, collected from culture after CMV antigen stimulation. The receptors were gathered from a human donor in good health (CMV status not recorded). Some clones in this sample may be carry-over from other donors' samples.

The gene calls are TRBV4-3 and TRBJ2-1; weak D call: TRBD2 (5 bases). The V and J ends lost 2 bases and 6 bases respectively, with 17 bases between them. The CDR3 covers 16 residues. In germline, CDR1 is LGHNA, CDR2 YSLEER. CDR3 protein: CASSQLRGWGGNEQFF. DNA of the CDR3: TGCGCCAGCAGCCAATTGCGAGGGTGGGGTGGCAATGAGCAGTTCTTC.

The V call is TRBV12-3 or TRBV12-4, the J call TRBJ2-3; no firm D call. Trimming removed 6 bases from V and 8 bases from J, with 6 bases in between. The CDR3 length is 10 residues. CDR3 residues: CASSAGTQYF. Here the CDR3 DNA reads TGTGCCAGCAGCGCTGGTACGCAGTATTTT.

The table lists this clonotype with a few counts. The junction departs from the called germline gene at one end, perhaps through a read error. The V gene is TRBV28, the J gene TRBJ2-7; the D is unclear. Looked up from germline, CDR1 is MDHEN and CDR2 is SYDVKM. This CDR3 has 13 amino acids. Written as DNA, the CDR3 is TGTGCCAGCGGTTTCCGGGCTACCTACGAGCAGTACTTC. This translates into CASGFRATYEQYF.

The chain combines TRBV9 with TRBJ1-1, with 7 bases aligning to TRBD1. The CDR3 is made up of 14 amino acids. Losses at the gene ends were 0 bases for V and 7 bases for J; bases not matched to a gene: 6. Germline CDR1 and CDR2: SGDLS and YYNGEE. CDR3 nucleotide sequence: TGTGCCAGCAGCGTAGAGGGCAGGGGGGGTGAAGCTTTCTTT. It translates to CASSVEGRGGEAFF.

In DNA, the CDR3 is TGCGCCAGCAGCCAAGATCTAATCGGGAGAGCCTCCTACGAGCAGTACTTC. Translated, it gives CASSQDLIGRASYEQYF. The genes are TRBV4-3 and TRBJ2-7, with a weak D call TRBD2 (6 bases). V lost 0 bases, J lost 0 bases, and 15 bases lay in between. This CDR3 spans 17 amino acids. CDR1 and CDR2 (germline): LGHNA, YSLEER.

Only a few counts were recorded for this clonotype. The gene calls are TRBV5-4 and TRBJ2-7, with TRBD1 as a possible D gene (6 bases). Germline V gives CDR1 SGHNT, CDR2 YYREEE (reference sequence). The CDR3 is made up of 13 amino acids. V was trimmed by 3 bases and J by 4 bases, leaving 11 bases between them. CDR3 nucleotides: TGTGCCAGCAGCTATGGGACACAGTACGAGCAGTACTTC. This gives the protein CASSYGTQYEQYF.

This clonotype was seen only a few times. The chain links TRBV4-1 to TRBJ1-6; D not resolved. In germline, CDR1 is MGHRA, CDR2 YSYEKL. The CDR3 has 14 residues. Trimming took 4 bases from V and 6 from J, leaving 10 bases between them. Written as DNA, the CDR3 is TGCGCCAGCAGCCGGGGAGGGAGTAATTCACCCCTCCACTTT. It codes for CASSRGGSNSPLHF.

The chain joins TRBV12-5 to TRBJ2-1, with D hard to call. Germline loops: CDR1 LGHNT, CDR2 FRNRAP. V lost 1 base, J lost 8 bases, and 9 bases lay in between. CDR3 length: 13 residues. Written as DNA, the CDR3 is TGTGCTAGTGGTTTGGGACCTCTCGATGAGCAGTTCTTC. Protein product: CASGLGPLDEQFF. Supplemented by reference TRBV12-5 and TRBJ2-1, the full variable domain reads DARVTQTPRHKVTEMGQEVTMRCQPILGHNTVFWYRQTMMQGLELLAYFRNRAPLDDSGMPKDRFSAEMPDATLATLKIQPSEPRDSAVYFCASGLGPLDEQFFGPGTRLTVL.

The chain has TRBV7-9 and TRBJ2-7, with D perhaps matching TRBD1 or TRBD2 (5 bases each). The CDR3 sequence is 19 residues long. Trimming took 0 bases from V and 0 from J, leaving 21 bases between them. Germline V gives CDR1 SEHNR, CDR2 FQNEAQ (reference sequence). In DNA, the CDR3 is TGTGCCAGCAGCTTAGCGCAGGGAGTAGATCAACCAAGCTCCTACGAGCAGTACTTC. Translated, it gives CASSLAQGVDQPSSYEQYF.

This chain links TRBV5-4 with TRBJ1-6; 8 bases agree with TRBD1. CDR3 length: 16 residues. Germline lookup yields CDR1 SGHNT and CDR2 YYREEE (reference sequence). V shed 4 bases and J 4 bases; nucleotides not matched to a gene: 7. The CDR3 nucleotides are TGTGCCAGCAGCACCTACAGGGGGGCTTATAATTCACCCCTCCACTTT. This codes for CASSTYRGAYNSPLHF. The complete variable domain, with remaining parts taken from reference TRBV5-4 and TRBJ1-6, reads ETGVTQSPTHLIKTRGQQVTLRCSSQSGHNTVSWYQQALGQGPQFIFQYYREEENGRGNFPPRFSGLQFPNYSSELNVNALELDDSALYLCASSTYRGAYNSPLHFGNGTRLTVT.

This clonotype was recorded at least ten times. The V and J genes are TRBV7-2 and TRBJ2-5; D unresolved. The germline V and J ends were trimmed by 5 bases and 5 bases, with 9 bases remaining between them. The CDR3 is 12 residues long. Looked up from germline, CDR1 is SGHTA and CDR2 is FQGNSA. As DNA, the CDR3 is TGTGCCAGCAGCCGCCAAGGGGAGACCCAGTACTTC. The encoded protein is CASSRQGETQYF.

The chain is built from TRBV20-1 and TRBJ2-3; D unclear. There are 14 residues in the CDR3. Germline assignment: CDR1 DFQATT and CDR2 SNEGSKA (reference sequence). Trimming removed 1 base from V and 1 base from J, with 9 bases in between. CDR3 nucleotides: TGCAGTGCTAGAGTTGGTGGTGGCACAGATACGCAGTATTTT. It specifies CSARVGGGTDTQYF.

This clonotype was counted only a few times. CDR3 sequence (DNA): TGCGCCAGCAGCCGAATATCACAACCAGCTAGCCTTCTGAGTGAGCAGTTCTTC. It specifies CASSRISQPASLLSEQFF. The rearrangement uses TRBV4-1 and TRBJ2-1; tentatively, D is TRBD2 (5 bases). The CDR3 totals 18 residues. The V gene lost 4 bases and the J gene lost 9 bases, with 28 bases spanning the gap. Germline CDR1 reads MGHRA; CDR2 reads YSYEKL.

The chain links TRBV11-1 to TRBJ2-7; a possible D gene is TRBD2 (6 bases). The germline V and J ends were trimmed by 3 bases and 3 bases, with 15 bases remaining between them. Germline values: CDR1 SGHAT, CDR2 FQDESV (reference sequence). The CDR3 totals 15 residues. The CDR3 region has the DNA TGTGCCAGCAGCTTGGGTCGGGGGACCGTCTACGAGCAGTACTTC. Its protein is CASSLGRGTVYEQYF. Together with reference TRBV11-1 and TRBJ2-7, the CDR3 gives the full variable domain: EAEVAQSPRYKITEKSQAVAFWCDPISGHATLYWYRQILGQGPELLVQFQDESVVDDSQLPKDRFSAERLKGVDSTLKIQPAELGDSAMYLCASSLGRGTVYEQYFGPGTRLTVT.

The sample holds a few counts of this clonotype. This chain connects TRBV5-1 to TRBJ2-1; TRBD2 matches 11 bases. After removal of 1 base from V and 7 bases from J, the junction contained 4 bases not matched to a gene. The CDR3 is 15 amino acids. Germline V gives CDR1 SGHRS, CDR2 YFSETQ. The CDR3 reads CASSLLASGRNEQFF. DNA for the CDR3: TGCGCCAGCAGCTTGTTGGCTAGCGGGAGGAATGAGCAGTTCTTC.

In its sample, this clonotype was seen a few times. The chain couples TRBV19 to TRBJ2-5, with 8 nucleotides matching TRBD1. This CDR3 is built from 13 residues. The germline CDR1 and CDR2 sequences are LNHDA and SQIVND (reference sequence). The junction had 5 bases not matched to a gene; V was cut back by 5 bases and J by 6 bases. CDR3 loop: CASSPGQGQTQYF. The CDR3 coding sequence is TGTGCCAGTAGTCCAGGACAGGGCCAGACCCAGTACTTC.

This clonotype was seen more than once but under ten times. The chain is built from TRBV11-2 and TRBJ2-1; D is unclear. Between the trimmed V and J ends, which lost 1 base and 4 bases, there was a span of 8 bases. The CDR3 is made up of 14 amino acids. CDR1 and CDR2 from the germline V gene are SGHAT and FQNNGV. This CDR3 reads CASSLVLGYNEQFF. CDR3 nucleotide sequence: TGTGCCAGCAGCTTAGTTTTAGGGTACAATGAGCAGTTCTTC. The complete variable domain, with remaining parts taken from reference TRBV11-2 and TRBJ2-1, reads EAGVAQSPRYKIIEKRQSVAFWCNPISGHATLYWYQQILGQGPKLLIQFQNNGVVDDSQLPKDRFSAERLKGVDSTLKIQPAKLEDSAVYLCASSLVLGYNEQFFGPGTRLTVL.

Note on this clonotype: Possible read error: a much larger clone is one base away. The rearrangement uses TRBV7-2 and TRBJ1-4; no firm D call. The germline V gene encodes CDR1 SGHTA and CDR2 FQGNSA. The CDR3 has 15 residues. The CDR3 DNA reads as TGTGCCAGCAGCTCAAACGGTGCAACTAATGGAAAACTGTTTTTT. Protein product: CASSSNGATNGKLFF.

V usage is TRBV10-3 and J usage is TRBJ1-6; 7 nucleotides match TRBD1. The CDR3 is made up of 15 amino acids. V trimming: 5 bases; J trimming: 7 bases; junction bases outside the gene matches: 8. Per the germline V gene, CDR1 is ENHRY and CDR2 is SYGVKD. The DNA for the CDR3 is TGTGCCATCAGTCCGGGACAGAAGGTCAATTCACCCCTCCACTTT. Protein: CAISPGQKVNSPLHF.

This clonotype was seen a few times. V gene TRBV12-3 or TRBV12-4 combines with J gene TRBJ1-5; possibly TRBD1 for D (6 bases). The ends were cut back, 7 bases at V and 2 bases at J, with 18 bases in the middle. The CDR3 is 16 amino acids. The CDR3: CASTYYGGQGNQPQHF. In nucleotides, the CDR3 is TGTGCCAGCACTTATTACGGGGGGCAAGGCAATCAGCCCCAGCATTTT.

CDR3 amino acids: CASSQRYSTNEKLFF. The CDR3 DNA reads TGTGCCAGCAGCCAGAGATACTCAACTAATGAAAAACTGTTTTTT. This chain connects TRBV7-2 to TRBJ1-4; D is undetermined. Per the germline V gene, CDR1 is SGHTA and CDR2 is FQGNSA. Trimming stripped 5 bases from V and 0 bases from J, with 10 bases between. This CDR3 spans 15 amino acids.

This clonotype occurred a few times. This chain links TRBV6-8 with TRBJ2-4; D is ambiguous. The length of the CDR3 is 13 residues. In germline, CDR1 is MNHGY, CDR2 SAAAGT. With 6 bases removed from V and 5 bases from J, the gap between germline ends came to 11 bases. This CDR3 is CASSPASENIQYF. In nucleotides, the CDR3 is TGTGCCAGCAGCCCCGCCTCCGAAAACATTCAGTACTTC.

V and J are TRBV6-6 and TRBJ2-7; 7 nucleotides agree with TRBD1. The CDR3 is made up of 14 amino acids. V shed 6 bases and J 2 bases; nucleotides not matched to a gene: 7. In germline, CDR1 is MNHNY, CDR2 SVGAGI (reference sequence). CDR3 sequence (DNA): TGTGCCAGCAGAGGGGGCACAGACCCCTACGAGCAGTACTTC. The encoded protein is CASRGGTDPYEQYF.

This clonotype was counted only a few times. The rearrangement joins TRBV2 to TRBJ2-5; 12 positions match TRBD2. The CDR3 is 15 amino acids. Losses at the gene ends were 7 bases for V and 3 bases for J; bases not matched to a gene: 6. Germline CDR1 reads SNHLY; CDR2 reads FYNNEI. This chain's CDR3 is CASTPSGGAEETQYF. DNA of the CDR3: TGTGCCAGCACCCCTAGCGGGGGGGCCGAAGAGACCCAGTACTTC.

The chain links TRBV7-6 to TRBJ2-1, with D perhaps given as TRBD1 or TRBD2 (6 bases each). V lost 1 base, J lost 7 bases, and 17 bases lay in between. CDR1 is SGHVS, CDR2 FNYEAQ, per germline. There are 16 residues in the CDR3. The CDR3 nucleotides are TGTGCCAGCAGCTTAGGCAGGGGAGGATTGAAAAATGAGCAGTTCTTC. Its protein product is CASSLGRGGLKNEQFF.

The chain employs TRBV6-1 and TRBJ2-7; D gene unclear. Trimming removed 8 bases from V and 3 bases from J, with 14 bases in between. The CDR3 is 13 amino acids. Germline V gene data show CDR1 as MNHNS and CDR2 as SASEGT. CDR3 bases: TGTGCCAGCTCGGCCAGCGAGGACTACGAGCAGTACTTC. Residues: CASSASEDYEQYF.

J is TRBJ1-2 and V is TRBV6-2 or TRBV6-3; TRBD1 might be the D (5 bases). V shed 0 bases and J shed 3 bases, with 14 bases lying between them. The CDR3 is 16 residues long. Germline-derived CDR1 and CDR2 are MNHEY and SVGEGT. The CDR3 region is CASSYSSRELDYGYTF. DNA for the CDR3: TGTGCCAGCAGTTACTCGAGCAGGGAATTGGACTATGGCTACACCTTC.